The 22 T cell receptor beta chains presented below share a single source sample, sequenced in a study of a mutant IDH1 vaccine in newly diagnosed glioma. This sample's time point: week 47, end of study. Topical imiquimod accompanied each vaccine dose, which consisted of 300 ug of mutant IDH1 20-mer peptide. TCRdb's table, derived via immunoSEQ multiplex PCR, lists solely in-frame clones and lacks some. The sample lists tens of thousands of clones; approximately 79% were seen once. Which antigens these TCRs recognize remains unknown. The material sequenced was PBMCs, taken from a glioma patient whose treatment included an IDH1 peptide vaccine. The receptors here all came from a man younger than 30 with glioma. Some clones in this sample may be carry-over from other donors' samples.

The chain is built from TRBV5-1 and TRBJ1-5; 8 positions agree with TRBD1. The CDR3 sequence is 14 residues long. Germline assignment: CDR1 SGHRS and CDR2 YFSETQ. V was clipped by 2 bases and J by 7 bases; unmatched bases: 5. CDR3 bases: TGCGCCAGCAGCTTTGCAGGGGGCGACCAGCCCCAGCATTTT. Protein sequence: CASSFAGGDQPQHF. Supplemented by reference TRBV5-1 and TRBJ1-5, the full variable domain reads KAGVTQTPRYLIKTRGQQVTLSCSPISGHRSVSWYQQTPGQGLQFLFEYFSETQRNKGNFPGRFSGRQFSNSRSEMNVSTLELGDSALYLCASSFAGGDQPQHFGDGTRLSIL.

This chain joins TRBV5-4 and TRBJ2-7, with 9 bases identical to TRBD2. This CDR3 region has 14 residues. Germline CDR1 reads SGHNT; CDR2 reads YYREEE (reference sequence). The V and J ends lost 4 bases and 5 bases, in that order; junction bases with no gene match: 7. CDR3 in amino acids: CASSNAAGGDEQYF. CDR3 DNA sequence: TGTGCCAGCAGCAATGCGGCGGGGGGGGACGAGCAGTACTTC.

The chain couples TRBV23-1 to TRBJ1-1, with 8 bases identical to TRBD1. Being an ORF, TRBV23-1 has a function that is uncertain. The CDR3 contains 13 residues. The trim removed 6 bases at V and 1 base at J, leaving 1 base unmatched. The DNA for the CDR3 is TGCGCCAGCAGACAGGGGGAGAACACTGAAGCTTTCTTT. Its translation: CASRQGENTEAFF.

The chain couples TRBV27 to TRBJ2-5, with D unclear. Trimming left V 0 bases short and J 7 bases short, with 12 bases between. The CDR3 length is 14 residues. Germline CDR1 and CDR2: MNHEY and SMNVEV (reference sequence). The CDR3 sequence: CASSLSLVLGTQYF. Written as DNA, the CDR3 is TGTGCCAGCAGTTTATCTCTCGTCCTCGGGACCCAGTACTTC.

The rearrangement joins TRBV9 to TRBJ1-2, with TRBD1 as a possible D gene (5 bases). This CDR3 has 15 amino acids. Germline CDR1 is SGDLS and CDR2 is YYNGEE. Trimming pared 5 bases from V and 4 bases from J, leaving 18 bases between. The CDR3 DNA follows: TGTGCCAGCAGTTCCATGAAAGGAGGGGCCTATGGCTACACCTTC. This gives the protein CASSSMKGGAYGYTF.

The chain uses TRBV30 and TRBJ2-1; the match to TRBD1 covers 10 bases. V trimming: 1 base; J trimming: 7 bases; junction bases outside the gene matches: 7. CDR3 size: 15 residues. Germline values: CDR1 GTSNPN, CDR2 SVGIG (reference sequence). CDR3 coding DNA: TGTGCCTGGAGTGCAGTTGGGGACAGGGGAAATGAGCAGTTCTTC. Protein sequence: CAWSAVGDRGNEQFF.

The V and J genes are TRBV6-5 and TRBJ2-1; D remains unclear. The ends were cut back, 0 bases at V and 0 bases at J, with 9 bases in the middle. Germline CDR1 MNHEY, CDR2 SVGAGI. The CDR3 is made up of 16 amino acids. CDR3 nucleotide sequence: TGTGCCAGCAGTTACTCCCGGGTGGCCTCCTACAATGAGCAGTTCTTC. Translation: CASSYSRVASYNEQFF.

The V and J genes are TRBV29-1 and TRBJ2-1, with 8 bases lining up with TRBD2. V shed 7 bases, J shed 0 bases, and the junction held 11 bases outside the gene matches. CDR3 size: 16 residues. CDR1 and CDR2 from the germline V gene are SQVTM and ANQGSEA. CDR3 region: CSARKAGVTSYNEQFF. In nucleotides, the CDR3 is TGCAGCGCCCGAAAAGCGGGAGTAACCTCCTACAATGAGCAGTTCTTC.

This sequence joins TRBV6-6 and TRBJ1-5, with D possibly being TRBD1 (6 bases). This CDR3 spans 15 amino acids. V was cut by 7 bases and J by 3 bases, with 16 bases left in between. The germline CDR1 and CDR2 sequences are MNHNY and SVGAGI (reference sequence). CDR3 region: CASKGQHRDNQPQHF. In nucleotides, the CDR3 is TGTGCCAGCAAGGGTCAGCACAGGGACAATCAGCCCCAGCATTTT.

The chain is built from TRBV5-4 and TRBJ2-1; 9 bases are shared with TRBD2. The V gene end was trimmed by 0 bases and the J gene end by 7 bases; junction bases not matched to a gene: 5. There are 15 residues in the CDR3. Germline V lookup: CDR1 SGHNT, CDR2 YYREEE (reference sequence). CDR3 sequence reads: CASSLDLAGFNEQFF. DNA of the CDR3: TGTGCCAGCAGCTTGGACCTAGCGGGATTTAATGAGCAGTTCTTC. The whole variable domain, remainder taken from reference TRBV5-4 and TRBJ2-1, is ETGVTQSPTHLIKTRGQQVTLRCSSQSGHNTVSWYQQALGQGPQFIFQYYREEENGRGNFPPRFSGLQFPNYSSELNVNALELDDSALYLCASSLDLAGFNEQFFGPGTRLTVL.

The chain employs TRBV9 and TRBJ1-1, with 7 positions matching TRBD1. V was pared by 4 bases and J by 5 bases, with 8 bases of the junction left unmatched. The CDR3 covers 14 residues. Germline CDR1 and CDR2: SGDLS and YYNGEE. CDR3 nucleotide sequence: TGTGCCAGCAGCTCCATGACAGGGAGGACTGAAGCTTTCTTT. Protein product: CASSSMTGRTEAFF.

This clone was seen only a few times. The genes are TRBV29-1 and TRBJ1-1, with D maybe TRBD1 (6 bases). The germline V and J ends were trimmed by 7 bases and 0 bases, with 21 bases remaining between them. CDR3 length equals 16 residues. Per the germline V gene, CDR1 is SQVTM and CDR2 is ANQGSEA. The CDR3 protein is CSGCGGRTNMNTEAFF. CDR3 bases: TGCAGCGGGTGCGGGGGGCGGACGAACATGAACACTGAAGCTTTCTTT.

A single count supports this clone. The chain employs TRBV4-1 and TRBJ2-2; a weak D match, TRBD2 (6 bases). The V end lost 3 bases, the J end lost 4 bases, and 15 bases lay between the germline ends. From germline, CDR1 is MGHRA and CDR2 YSYEKL. The length of the CDR3 is 16 residues. CDR3 region: CASSQKSGGPTGELFF. In DNA, the CDR3 is TGCGCCAGCAGCCAGAAGTCCGGGGGACCCACCGGGGAGCTGTTTTTT.

This clone occurred once. The V and J genes are TRBV5-1 and TRBJ1-4, with D possibly being TRBD1 (5 bases). The CDR3 sequence is 16 residues long. CDR1 is SGHRS, CDR2 YFSETQ, per germline. The V gene lost 0 bases and the J gene lost 3 bases, with 12 bases spanning the gap. CDR3 loop: CASSLAVGVSNEKLFF. CDR3 coding DNA: TGCGCCAGCAGCTTGGCCGTGGGGGTCTCTAATGAAAAACTGTTTTTT. The variable domain in full, completed from reference TRBV5-1 and TRBJ1-4, reads KAGVTQTPRYLIKTRGQQVTLSCSPISGHRSVSWYQQTPGQGLQFLFEYFSETQRNKGNFPGRFSGRQFSNSRSEMNVSTLELGDSALYLCASSLAVGVSNEKLFFGSGTQLSVL.

The rearrangement uses TRBV5-4 and TRBJ2-7, with 9 bases aligning to TRBD1. The CDR3 extends over 15 amino acids. The germline gives CDR1 SGHNT, CDR2 YYREEE (reference sequence). Trimming removed 2 bases from V and 7 bases from J; junction bases left unmatched: 10. The CDR3 nucleotides read TGTGCCAGCAGCTTAGAGGGGACAGGGACCTGGGAGCAGTACTTC. It translates to CASSLEGTGTWEQYF.

This clone was seen a few times. V and J are TRBV30 and TRBJ1-2, with D unclear. Trimming took 2 bases from V and 4 from J, leaving 14 bases between them. Germline assignment: CDR1 GTSNPN and CDR2 SVGIG (reference sequence). The CDR3 runs 14 residues. Written as DNA, the CDR3 is TGTGCCTGGAGTCAGGTACTACCCCTCTATGGCTACACCTTC. Translating gives CAWSQVLPLYGYTF.

V gene TRBV18 combines with J gene TRBJ1-5, with D unresolved. CDR3 length: 15 residues. The V gene's germline CDR1 is KGHSH and CDR2 LQKENI. V lost 3 bases, J lost 0 bases, and 9 bases lay in between. Written as DNA, the CDR3 is TGTGCCAGCTCACCCCTTTTCGATAGCAATCAGCCCCAGCATTTT. This gives the protein CASSPLFDSNQPQHF.

V gene TRBV13 combines with J gene TRBJ2-7, with 9 bases aligning to TRBD1. The length of the CDR3 is 15 residues. V lost 5 bases, J lost 5 bases, and 10 bases stayed unmatched. Looked up from germline, CDR1 is PRHDT and CDR2 is FYEKMQ (reference sequence). As DNA, the CDR3 is TGTGCCAGCAGCCAGTACGGGACAGGGAACCACGAGCAGTACTTC. Amino acids: CASSQYGTGNHEQYF.

The sample holds a few counts of this clone. V usage is TRBV7-9 and J usage is TRBJ1-6; 7 bases match TRBD1. This CDR3 contains 14 residues. Germline CDR1 and CDR2: SEHNR and FQNEAQ (reference sequence). V dropped 8 bases and J dropped 5; count of bases not matched to a gene: 6. In nucleotides, the CDR3 is TGTGCCAGCCACTTGGGACAGAATAATTCACCCCTCCACTTT. Translating gives CASHLGQNNSPLHF.

The chain links TRBV7-9 to TRBJ1-1; TRBD1 matches 8 bases. Germline V gene lookup returns CDR1 SEHNR and CDR2 FQNEAQ (reference sequence). After removal of 2 bases from V and 3 bases from J, the junction contained 2 bases not matched to a gene. CDR3 length equals 14 residues. The CDR3 coding sequence is TGTGCCAGCAGCTTATACAGGGGGGACACTGAAGCTTTCTTT. Protein product: CASSLYRGDTEAFF.

This sequence joins TRBV30 and TRBJ1-1; D unclear. V was pared by 3 bases and J by 1 base, with 6 bases between. The CDR3 length is 12 residues. The germline V gene has CDR1 GTSNPN and CDR2 SVGIG (reference sequence). The CDR3 loop reads CAWRFRNTEAFF. The CDR3 nucleotides are TGTGCCTGGAGGTTTAGGAACACTGAAGCTTTCTTT.

The chain employs TRBV25-1 and TRBJ2-3; TRBD1 agrees at 9 bases. Germline V gene data show CDR1 as MGHDK and CDR2 as SYGVNS. The CDR3 is made up of 16 amino acids. The trim removed 8 bases at V and 0 bases at J, leaving 9 bases unmatched. CDR3 nucleotides: TGTGCCAGCCATCCACAGGGGGCGCCTAGCACAGATACGCAGTATTTT. It translates to CASHPQGAPSTDTQYF.